The 27 T cell receptor beta chains listed next were all sequenced from one sample in a study of early T cells in non-severe SARS-CoV-2 infection. TCRdb passed the 5' RACE reads through MiXCR, listing each CDR3 protein once. Found here are roughly 61,000 distinct CDR3 sequences, 11% of them singletons; the top ten hold under 2%. Specimen: whole blood. These TCRs come from an adult who was a healthcare worker with PCR-confirmed SARS-CoV-2 infection or an uninfected control (not recorded which).

The V call is TRBV5-5, the J call TRBJ1-4, with no clear D. This CDR3 is built from 15 residues. Trimming took off 4 bases at V and 2 bases at J, with 12 bases between the two ends. Germline V gene lookup returns CDR1 SGHKS and CDR2 YYEKEE (reference sequence). CDR3 residues: CASSGIARTNEKLFF. The DNA for the CDR3 is TGTGCCAGCAGCGGCATCGCACGGACTAATGAAAAACTGTTTTTT.

In its sample, this clonotype was seen many times. This sequence joins TRBV2 and TRBJ2-1; 10 bases align to TRBD2. The CDR3 totals 14 residues. V trimming: 8 bases; J trimming: 4 bases; junction bases outside the gene matches: 5. Germline lookup yields CDR1 SNHLY and CDR2 FYNNEI. Written as DNA, the CDR3 is TGTGCCAGCGGAAGCGGGGGGGCATACAATGAGCAGTTCTTC. Residues: CASGSGGAYNEQFF.

This clonotype was recorded many times. The chain employs TRBV7-9 and TRBJ2-7, with D possibly called TRBD1 or TRBD2 (5 bases each). The CDR3 sequence is 15 residues long. CDR1 and CDR2 (germline): SEHNR, FQNEAQ (reference sequence). V shed 4 bases and J shed 7 bases, with 20 bases lying between them. CDR3 nucleotide sequence: TGTGCCAGCAGCTCACCCGGGACCCGCCTTGGGGAGCAGTACTTC. Amino acids: CASSSPGTRLGEQYF. Drawing the rest from reference TRBV7-9 and TRBJ2-7, the complete variable domain is DTGVSQNPRHKITKRGQNVTFRCDPISEHNRLYWYRQTLGQGPEFLTYFQNEAQLEKSRLLSDRFSAERPKGSFSTLEIQRTEQGDSAMYLCASSSPGTRLGEQYFGPGTRLTVT.

This clonotype has a count of ten or more. The chain links TRBV7-6 to TRBJ1-6, with 10 bases that match TRBD1. The CDR3 runs to 17 residues. The V gene end was trimmed by 5 bases and the J gene end by 4 bases; junction bases not matched to a gene: 8. The germline V gene has CDR1 SGHVS and CDR2 FNYEAQ. DNA for the CDR3: TGTGCCAGCAGCCAAAGACAGGGGGCTTTGTATAATTCACCCCTCCACTTT. Encoded protein: CASSQRQGALYNSPLHF.

In its sample, this clonotype was seen many times. The chain employs TRBV7-2 and TRBJ1-5; D is undetermined. Germline CDR1 reads SGHTA; CDR2 reads FQGNSA. Trimming removed 1 base at V and 2 bases at J, with 9 bases between. The CDR3 is 15 residues long. CDR3 bases: TGTGCCAGCAGCTTAGACCGGGGTCGCAATCAGCCCCAGCATTTT. Protein sequence: CASSLDRGRNQPQHF.

This clonotype was observed a few times. The CDR3: CASSFTGVTQYF. The CDR3 DNA sequence: TGTGCCAGCAGTTTCACGGGGGTTACGCAGTATTTT. The chain combines TRBV12-3 or TRBV12-4 with TRBJ2-3; maybe TRBD2 (6 bases). This CDR3 region has 12 residues. V shed 3 bases and J shed 8 bases, with 9 bases lying between them.

This clonotype was seen ten or more times. V usage is TRBV4-1 and J usage is TRBJ2-1; weak D call: TRBD2 (6 bases). This CDR3 is 14 amino acids long. V was pared by 0 bases and J by 11 bases, with 14 bases between. Germline CDR1 reads MGHRA; CDR2 reads YSYEKL. The CDR3 region has the DNA TGCGCCAGCAGCCAAGATGGATGGCGGGATAAGCAGTTCTTC. The encoded protein is CASSQDGWRDKQFF.

This sequence joins TRBV7-2 and TRBJ1-3; 7 bases agree with TRBD1. Germline-derived CDR1 and CDR2 are SGHTA and FQGNSA. Trimming removed 7 bases from V and 5 bases from J; junction bases left unmatched: 8. The CDR3 is 14 residues long. The CDR3 bases are TGTGCCAGCACCCAGACAGGGTCGCGAAACACCATATATTTT. Translation: CASTQTGSRNTIYF. Variable domain in full (rest from reference TRBV7-2 and TRBJ1-3): GAGVSQSPSNKVTEKGKDVELRCDPISGHTALYWYRQSLGQGLEFLIYFQGNSAPDKSGLPSDRFSAERTGGSVSTLTIQRTQQEDSAVYLCASTQTGSRNTIYFGEGSWLTVV.

This clonotype was seen repeatedly, ten times or more. This chain joins TRBV5-6 and TRBJ1-5, with 9 bases fitting TRBD1. J lost 5 bases, V lost 3 bases, and 6 bases had no gene match. The CDR3 runs to 15 residues. Germline V gene sequence: CDR1 SGHDT, CDR2 YYEEEE. The chain's CDR3 is CASSSRDREYQPQHF. The CDR3 DNA reads as TGTGCCAGCAGCTCCCGGGACAGGGAGTATCAGCCCCAGCATTTT.

This clonotype was seen many times. The V gene is TRBV12-3 or TRBV12-4, the J gene TRBJ1-3; no clear D gene. V was trimmed by 8 bases and J by 4 bases, leaving 9 bases between them. The CDR3 contains 12 residues. The CDR3 DNA sequence: TGTGCCAGCTCACCAGCGGGAAACACCATATATTTT. Translating it yields CASSPAGNTIYF.

As to this clonotype: A much larger clone differs from this one at a single base, so this may be a read error. V is TRBV4-1 and J is TRBJ2-7; TRBD1 matches 8 bases. Germline CDR1 MGHRA, CDR2 YSYEKL. The CDR3 loop spans 16 amino acids. Here the CDR3 reads CAGSQEGPRQGYEQYF. The CDR3 nucleotides read TGCGCCGGCAGCCAAGAAGGGCCCCGACAGGGGTACGAGCAGTACTTC.

This clonotype has more than one count but fewer than ten. The V and J genes are TRBV19 and TRBJ2-3; D is uncertain. The germline V and J ends were trimmed by 3 bases and 6 bases, with 7 bases remaining between them. The CDR3 sequence is 12 residues long. CDR1 is LNHDA and CDR2 is SQIVND in the germline V gene (reference sequence). As DNA, the CDR3 is TGTGCCAGTAGTATTAAGAGTGATACGCAGTATTTT. Encoded protein: CASSIKSDTQYF.

In this sample, this clonotype turned up many times. The chain couples TRBV2 to TRBJ1-6, with D unclear. V was cut by 7 bases and J by 10 bases, with 8 bases left in between. CDR1 SNHLY and CDR2 FYNNEI come from the germline V gene. The CDR3 extends over 11 amino acids. The CDR3 DNA is TGTGCCAGCACCCTTTTCTCACCCCTCCACTTT. Amino acids: CASTLFSPLHF.

The rearrangement links TRBV15 to TRBJ1-2, with D perhaps matching TRBD1 (5 bases). The V gene lost 2 bases and the J gene lost 8 bases, with 15 bases spanning the gap. The CDR3 loop spans 14 amino acids. Germline assignment: CDR1 LNHNV and CDR2 YYDKDF (reference sequence). The CDR3 region has the DNA TGTGCCACCAGCAGACCGTCAGAGAAGGGGGGCTACACCTTC. Its protein is CATSRPSEKGGYTF.

This clonotype was recorded many times. The germline gene is not matched at one end of the junction; a read error may be the cause. This sequence joins TRBV7-3 and TRBJ2-3; 7 bases map to TRBD1. This CDR3 region has 13 residues. Germline V gene data show CDR1 as SGHTA and CDR2 as FQGTGA. In nucleotides, the CDR3 is TGTGCCAGCAGCCTAACAGGGGCAGATACGCAGTATTTT. The encoded protein is CASSLTGADTQYF.

This clonotype was seen at least ten times. The V gene is TRBV11-3, the J gene TRBJ1-1; D remains unclear. The germline V gene encodes CDR1 SGHNT and CDR2 YENEEA. CDR3 length equals 13 residues. The V and J ends lost 2 bases and 4 bases respectively, with 8 bases between them. The CDR3 DNA is TGTGCCAGCAGCTTAAAAGGGTCCACTGAAGCTTTCTTT. Amino acid sequence: CASSLKGSTEAFF. Combining the CDR3 with reference TRBV11-3 and TRBJ1-1 gives the whole variable domain EAGVVQSPRYKIIEKKQPVAFWCNPISGHNTLYWYLQNLGQGPELLIRYENEEAVDDSQLPKDRFSAERLKGVDSTLKIQPAELGDSAVYLCASSLKGSTEAFFGQGTRLTVV.

Regarding this clonotype: Since no conserved phenylalanine or tryptophan closes the CDR3, a read error is the likely cause. The chain joins TRBV20-1 to TRBJ2-4; TRBD2 agrees at 8 bases. V lost 6 bases, J lost 9 bases, and 10 bases stayed unmatched. The CDR3 runs to 13 residues. Germline V gene lookup returns CDR1 DFQATT and CDR2 SNEGSKA (reference sequence). The chain's CDR3 is CSATPGLVTIQYS. The CDR3 region has the DNA TGCAGTGCCACTCCGGGACTAGTAACCATTCAGTACTCC.

This clonotype has a count of ten or more. The chain recombines TRBV5-1 with TRBJ1-4; D uncertain. The CDR3 sequence is 14 residues long. Trimming removed 0 bases at V and 5 bases at J, with 8 bases between. CDR1 and CDR2 (germline): SGHRS, YFSETQ. The CDR3 nucleotides are TGCGCCAGCAGCTTGGTACTCGGAAATGAAAAACTGTTTTTT. This codes for CASSLVLGNEKLFF. The full variable domain, rest sourced from reference TRBV5-1 and TRBJ1-4, is KAGVTQTPRYLIKTRGQQVTLSCSPISGHRSVSWYQQTPGQGLQFLFEYFSETQRNKGNFPGRFSGRQFSNSRSEMNVSTLELGDSALYLCASSLVLGNEKLFFGSGTQLSVL.

This clonotype has more than one count but fewer than ten. The chain joins TRBV10-3 to TRBJ2-7, with TRBD1 matching 7 bases. This CDR3 is 17 amino acids long. Trimming removed 1 base from V and 3 bases from J; junction bases left unmatched: 12. CDR1 is ENHRY, CDR2 SYGVKD, per germline. CDR3 nucleotides: TGTGCCATCAGTGAGTTCCTCTGGGACAGCCTAAGCTACGAGCAGTACTTC. As protein: CAISEFLWDSLSYEQYF.

This clonotype came up many times. The chain links TRBV19 to TRBJ2-2, with 9 bases lining up with TRBD1. The CDR3 extends over 19 amino acids. J lost 4 bases, V lost 4 bases, and 16 bases had no gene match. Germline assignment: CDR1 LNHDA and CDR2 SQIVND (reference sequence). CDR3 region: CASSRRQGERVKGTGELFF. Written as DNA, the CDR3 is TGTGCCAGTAGTAGGCGACAGGGGGAGCGTGTTAAGGGCACCGGGGAGCTGTTTTTT.

This clonotype was detected only a few times. The chain is built from TRBV29-1 and TRBJ2-7; the D gene could be TRBD1 or TRBD2 (5 bases each). The V and J ends lost 7 bases and 0 bases respectively, with 13 bases between them. There are 13 residues in the CDR3. CDR1 SQVTM and CDR2 ANQGSEA come from the germline V gene. Here the CDR3 reads CSAGTESSYEQYF. In DNA form, the CDR3 reads TGCAGCGCCGGGACCGAGAGCTCCTACGAGCAGTACTTC.

This clonotype came up once. V usage is TRBV29-1 and J usage is TRBJ2-3, with D unresolved. V dropped 6 bases and J dropped 0 bases, with 7 bases sitting between them. Germline V lookup: CDR1 SQVTM, CDR2 ANQGSEA. CDR3 size: 12 residues. CDR3 DNA: TGCAGCGTGAGCCGAAGCACAGATACGCAGTATTTT. Its translation is CSVSRSTDTQYF.

J is TRBJ1-2 and V is TRBV3-1; maybe TRBD1 (5 bases). Trimming pared 2 bases from V and 8 bases from J, leaving 15 bases between. CDR1 LGHDT and CDR2 YNNKEL come from the germline V gene (reference sequence). The CDR3 runs 14 residues. CDR3 bases: TGTGCCAGCAGCCAACGGACACTAGTCGGCGGCTACACCTTC. Translated: CASSQRTLVGGYTF. Filled out from reference TRBV3-1 and TRBJ1-2, the complete variable domain reads DTAVSQTPKYLVTQMGNDKSIKCEQNLGHDTMYWYKQDSKKFLKIMFSYNNKELIINETVPNRFSPKSPDKAHLNLHINSLELGDSAVYFCASSQRTLVGGYTFGSGTRLTVV.

This clonotype was observed many times. CDR3 DNA: TGTGCCAGCAGCCAACTTCAGCGGGGGAGCTCCTACAATGAGCAGTTCTTC. It specifies CASSQLQRGSSYNEQFF. The chain recombines TRBV3-1 with TRBJ2-1; 8 nucleotides line up with TRBD2. The V gene's germline CDR1 is LGHDT and CDR2 YNNKEL (reference sequence). J gave up 0 bases and V 2 bases, and 6 bases lay outside the gene matches. This CDR3 region has 17 residues.

This rearrangement joins TRBV2 to TRBJ1-2; D unresolved. CDR1 and CDR2 (germline): SNHLY, FYNNEI. CDR3 length equals 12 residues. V lost 6 bases to trimming and J lost 4 bases, with 9 bases between them. CDR3 bases: TGTGCCAGCAGGGTCCTAACCTATGGCTACACCTTC. The encoded protein is CASRVLTYGYTF.

This clonotype came up many times. This sequence joins TRBV6-2 or TRBV6-3 and TRBJ2-1; 9 nucleotides match TRBD2. Germline V gene data show CDR1 as MNHEY and CDR2 as SVGEGT. The CDR3 contains 18 residues. Trimming at V came to 0 bases and at J to 3 bases, leaving 9 bases not matched to a gene. CDR3 in amino acids: CASSYSEASGARYNEQFF. The CDR3, as DNA: TGTGCCAGCAGTTACTCCGAAGCTAGCGGGGCCCGCTACAATGAGCAGTTCTTC.

This clonotype appeared many times. This CDR3 reads CASSSRDRNYGYTF. CDR3 DNA sequence: TGTGCCAGCAGTTCGAGGGACAGAAACTATGGCTACACCTTC. The V call is TRBV27, the J call TRBJ1-2, with 7 positions matching TRBD1. CDR1 and CDR2 (germline): MNHEY, SMNVEV (reference sequence). With V trimmed by 4 bases and J by 2 bases, 4 bases remained unmatched. CDR3 size: 14 residues.